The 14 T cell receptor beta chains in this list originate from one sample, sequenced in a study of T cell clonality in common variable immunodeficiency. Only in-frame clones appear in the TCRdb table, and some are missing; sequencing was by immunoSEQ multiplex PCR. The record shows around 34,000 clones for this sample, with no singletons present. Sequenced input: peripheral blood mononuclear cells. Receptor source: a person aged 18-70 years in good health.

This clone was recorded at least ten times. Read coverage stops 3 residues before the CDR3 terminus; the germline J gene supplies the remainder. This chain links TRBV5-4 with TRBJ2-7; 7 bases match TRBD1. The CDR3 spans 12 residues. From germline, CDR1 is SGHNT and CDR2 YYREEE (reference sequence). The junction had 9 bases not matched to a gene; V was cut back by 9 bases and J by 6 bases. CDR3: CAIASGTAEQYF. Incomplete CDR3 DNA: TGTGCCATCGCCTCCGGGACAGCCGAG.

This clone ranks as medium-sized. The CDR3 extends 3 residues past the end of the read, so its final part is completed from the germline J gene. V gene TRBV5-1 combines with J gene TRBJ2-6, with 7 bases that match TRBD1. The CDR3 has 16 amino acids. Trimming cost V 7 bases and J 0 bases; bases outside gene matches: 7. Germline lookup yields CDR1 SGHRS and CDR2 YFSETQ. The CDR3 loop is CASSDRDHSGANVLTF. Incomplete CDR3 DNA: TGCGCCAGCTCAGACAGGGACCACTCTGGGGCCAACGTC.

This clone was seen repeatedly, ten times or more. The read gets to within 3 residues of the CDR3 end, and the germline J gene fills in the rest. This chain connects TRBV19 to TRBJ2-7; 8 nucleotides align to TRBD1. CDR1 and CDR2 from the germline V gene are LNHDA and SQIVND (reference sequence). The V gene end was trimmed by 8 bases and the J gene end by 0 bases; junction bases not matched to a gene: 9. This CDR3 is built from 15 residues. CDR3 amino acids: CASSLGDRSSYEQYF. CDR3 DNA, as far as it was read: TGTGCCAGTTCCCTGGGGGACAGGAGCTCCTACGAG.

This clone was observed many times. Here the CDR3 reads CAWSVGTFWTEAFF. Partial CDR3 DNA: TGTGCCTGGAGTGTCGGGACATTTTGGACTGAA. V usage is TRBV30 and J usage is TRBJ1-1; possible D gene TRBD1, 6 bases. The read ends 3 residues before the CDR3 terminus; that terminus is restored from the germline J gene. Germline lookup yields CDR1 GTSNPN and CDR2 SVGIG (reference sequence). The CDR3 contains 14 residues. Trimming left V 0 bases short and J 5 bases short, with 13 bases between.

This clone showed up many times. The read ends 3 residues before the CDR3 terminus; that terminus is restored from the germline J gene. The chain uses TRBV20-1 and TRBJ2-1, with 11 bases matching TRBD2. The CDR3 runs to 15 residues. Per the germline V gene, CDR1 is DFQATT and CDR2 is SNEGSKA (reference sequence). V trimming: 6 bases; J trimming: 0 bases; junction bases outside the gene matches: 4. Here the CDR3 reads CSATSGSRSYNEQFF. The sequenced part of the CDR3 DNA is TGCAGTGCCACTAGCGGGAGTCGCTCCTACAATGAG.

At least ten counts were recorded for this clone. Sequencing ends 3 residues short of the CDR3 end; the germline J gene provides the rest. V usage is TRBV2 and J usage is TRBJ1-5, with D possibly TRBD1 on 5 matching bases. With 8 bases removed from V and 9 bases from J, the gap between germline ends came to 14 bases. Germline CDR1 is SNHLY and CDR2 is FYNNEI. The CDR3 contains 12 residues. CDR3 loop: CASASGRRPQHF. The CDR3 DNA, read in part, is TGTGCCAGCGCGTCAGGGCGAAGGCCC. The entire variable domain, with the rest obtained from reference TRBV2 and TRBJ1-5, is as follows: EPEVTQTPSHQVTQMGQEVILRCVPISNHLYFYWYRQILGQKVEFLVSFYNNEISEKSEIFDDQFSVERPDGSNFTLKIRSTKLEDSAMYFCASASGRRPQHFGDGTRLSIL.

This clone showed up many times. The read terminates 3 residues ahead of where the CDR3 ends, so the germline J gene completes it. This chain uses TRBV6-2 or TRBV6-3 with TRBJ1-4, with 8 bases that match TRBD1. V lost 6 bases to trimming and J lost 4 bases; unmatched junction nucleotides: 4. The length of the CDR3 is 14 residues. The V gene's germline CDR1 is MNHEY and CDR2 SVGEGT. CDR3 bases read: TGTGCCAGCAGGCAGGGGGCTAATAATGAAAAA. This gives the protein CASRQGANNEK. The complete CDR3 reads CASRQGANNEKLFF.

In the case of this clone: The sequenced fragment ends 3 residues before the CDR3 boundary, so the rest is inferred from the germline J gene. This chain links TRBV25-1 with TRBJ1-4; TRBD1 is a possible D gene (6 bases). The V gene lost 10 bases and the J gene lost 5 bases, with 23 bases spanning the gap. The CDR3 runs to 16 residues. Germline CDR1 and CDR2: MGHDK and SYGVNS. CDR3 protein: CATRGGAGTVNEKLFF. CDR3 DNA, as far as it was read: TGTGCCACTAGAGGGGGGGCCGGGACGGTGAATGAAAAA.

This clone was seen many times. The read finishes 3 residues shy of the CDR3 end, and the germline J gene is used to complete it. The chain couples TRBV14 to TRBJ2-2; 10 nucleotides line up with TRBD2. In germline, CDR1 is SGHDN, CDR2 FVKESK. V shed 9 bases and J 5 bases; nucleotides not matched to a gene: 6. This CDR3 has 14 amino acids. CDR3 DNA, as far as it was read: TGTGCCAGTCGACCTAGCGGGAGTACCGGGGAG. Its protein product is CASRPSGSTGE. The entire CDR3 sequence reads CASRPSGSTGELFF.

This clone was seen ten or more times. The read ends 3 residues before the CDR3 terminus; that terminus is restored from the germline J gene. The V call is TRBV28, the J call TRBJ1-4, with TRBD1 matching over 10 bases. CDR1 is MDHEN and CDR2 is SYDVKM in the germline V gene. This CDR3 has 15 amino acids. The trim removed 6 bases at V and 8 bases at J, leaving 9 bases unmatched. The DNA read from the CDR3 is TGTGCCAGCAGAAGGCTTGGGACAGGGGAAGAAAAA. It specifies CASRRLGTGEEK. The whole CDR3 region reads CASRRLGTGEEKLFF.

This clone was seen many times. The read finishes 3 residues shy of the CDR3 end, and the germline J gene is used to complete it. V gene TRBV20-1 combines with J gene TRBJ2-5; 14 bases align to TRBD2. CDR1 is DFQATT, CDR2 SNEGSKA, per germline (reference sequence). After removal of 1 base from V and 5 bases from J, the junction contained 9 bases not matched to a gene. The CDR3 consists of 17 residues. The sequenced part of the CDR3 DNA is TGCAGTGCTAGAGCCCGGGGGGGACTAGCGGGAGCGGAGACC. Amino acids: CSARARGGLAGAET. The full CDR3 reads CSARARGGLAGAETQYF.

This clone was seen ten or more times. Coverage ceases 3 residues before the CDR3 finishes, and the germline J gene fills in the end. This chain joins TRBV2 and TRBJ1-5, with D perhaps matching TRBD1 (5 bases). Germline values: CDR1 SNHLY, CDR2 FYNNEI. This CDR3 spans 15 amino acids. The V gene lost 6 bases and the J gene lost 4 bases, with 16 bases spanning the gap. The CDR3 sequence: CASRRGDSNNQPQHF. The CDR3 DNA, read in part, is TGTGCCAGCAGGCGGGGGGACTCCAATAATCAGCCC.

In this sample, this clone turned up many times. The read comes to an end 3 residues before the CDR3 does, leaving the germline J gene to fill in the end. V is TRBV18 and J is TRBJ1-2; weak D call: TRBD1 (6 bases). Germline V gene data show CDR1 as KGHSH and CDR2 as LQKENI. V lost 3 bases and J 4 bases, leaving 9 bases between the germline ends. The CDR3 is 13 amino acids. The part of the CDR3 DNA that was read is TGTGCCAGCTCACCGGGGGCGGGCTATGGC. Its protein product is CASSPGAGYG. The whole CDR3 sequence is CASSPGAGYGYTF.

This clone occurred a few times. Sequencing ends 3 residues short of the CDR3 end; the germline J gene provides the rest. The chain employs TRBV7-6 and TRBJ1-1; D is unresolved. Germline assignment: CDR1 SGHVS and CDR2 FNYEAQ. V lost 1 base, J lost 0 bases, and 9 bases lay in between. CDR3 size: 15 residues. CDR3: CASSLVSRMNTEAFF. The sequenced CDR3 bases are TGTGCCAGCAGCTTAGTCTCGCGGATGAACACTGAA.